Each of the 28 T cell receptor beta chains below was sequenced from the same sample in a study of blood T cell repertoires in COVID-19. Some clones are missing from TCRdb's copy, which holds only in-frame ones; the method was immunoSEQ multiplex PCR. This sample yields around 140,000 clones, of which under 90% are seen a single time; almost 8.5% belongs to the top ten. The sequenced material came from peripheral blood. Receptor source: a woman aged 55 to 70 with active or convalescent COVID-19.

The chain combines TRBV19 with TRBJ2-2, with TRBD2 matching over 10 bases. V shed 4 bases and J 5 bases; nucleotides not matched to a gene: 4. The CDR3 consists of 15 residues. The germline V gene encodes CDR1 LNHDA and CDR2 SQIVND (reference sequence). This CDR3 reads CASSTSTSGTGELFF. DNA for the CDR3: TGTGCCAGTAGTACCTCGACTAGCGGGACCGGGGAGCTGTTTTTT.

The rearrangement links TRBV2 to TRBJ1-5; 8 bases match TRBD1. CDR3 length: 17 residues. Germline loops: CDR1 SNHLY, CDR2 FYNNEI. The V segment lost 1 base and the J segment 3 bases; nucleotides outside the gene matches: 8. DNA of the CDR3: TGTGCCAGCAGTGAAGGCGGAGCAGGGGGCACCAATCAGCCCCAGCATTTT. Translated: CASSEGGAGGTNQPQHF.

The CDR3 DNA sequence: TGTGCCAGCAGTGAAGTGGCAGGGGGCGTCAGGGTCACTGAAGCTTTCTTT. Translation: CASSEVAGGVRVTEAFF. This chain joins TRBV6-1 and TRBJ1-1, with TRBD1 identical over 8 bases. The CDR3 contains 17 residues. V trimming: 1 base; J trimming: 4 bases; junction bases outside the gene matches: 11. Per the germline V gene, CDR1 is MNHNS and CDR2 is SASEGT.

The chain joins TRBV28 to TRBJ1-2, with 9 bases identical to TRBD1. CDR1 and CDR2 from the germline V gene are MDHEN and SYDVKM. This CDR3 is built from 15 residues. With V trimmed by 2 bases and J by 5 bases, 6 bases remained unmatched. The chain's CDR3 is CASSLVGQGGYGYTF. The CDR3 coding sequence is TGTGCCAGCAGTTTAGTGGGACAGGGAGGTTATGGCTACACCTTC.

The V and J genes are TRBV3-1 (or the pseudogene TRBV3-2) and TRBJ1-3; D is unclear. This CDR3 is 15 amino acids long. V was trimmed by 2 bases and J by 2 bases, leaving 10 bases between them. In germline, CDR1 is LGHDT, CDR2 YNNKEL (reference sequence). The CDR3 sequence: CASSQLAGTGNTIYF. DNA of the CDR3: TGTGCCAGCAGCCAATTGGCAGGAACTGGAAACACCATATATTTT.

The chain has TRBV5-5 and TRBJ2-5; perhaps TRBD2 as D (5 bases). CDR1 is SGHKS and CDR2 is YYEKEE in the germline V gene (reference sequence). V was trimmed by 2 bases and J by 5 bases, leaving 10 bases between them. The CDR3 length is 13 residues. As DNA, the CDR3 is TGTGCCAGCAGCTTTAGGACTTCGGAGACCCAGTACTTC. Translated: CASSFRTSETQYF. The full variable domain, with the rest looked up from reference TRBV5-5 and TRBJ2-5, is DAGVTQSPTHLIKTRGQQVTLRCSPISGHKSVSWYQQVLGQGPQFIFQYYEKEERGRGNFPDRFSARQFPNYSSELNVNALLLGDSALYLCASSFRTSETQYFGPGTRLLVL.

The rearrangement joins TRBV5-1 to TRBJ1-6; TRBD1 aligns across 8 bases. The CDR3 loop spans 16 amino acids. V dropped 3 bases and J dropped 10; count of bases not matched to a gene: 12. Germline V gene sequence: CDR1 SGHRS, CDR2 YFSETQ. The CDR3 nucleotides are TGCGCCAGCAGCTATAACGCGCAGGGGGCAGGGTCACCCCTCCACTTT. Translating it yields CASSYNAQGAGSPLHF.

The rearrangement joins TRBV16 to TRBJ1-2; D possibly corresponds to TRBD1 (5 bases). The CDR3 covers 14 residues. Germline V gives CDR1 KGHSY, CDR2 FQNENV. Trimming removed 0 bases from V and 3 bases from J, with 8 bases in between. The CDR3 DNA sequence: TGTGCCAGCAGCCAATCACCGGGGGACTATGGCTACACCTTC. Protein sequence: CASSQSPGDYGYTF.

This chain uses TRBV5-6 with TRBJ2-6; the D gene is possibly TRBD1 (6 bases). The CDR3 spans 17 residues. Trimming took off 2 bases at V and 3 bases at J, with 15 bases between the two ends. Germline CDR1 reads SGHDT; CDR2 reads YYEEEE. CDR3 protein: CASSFLMGADGANVLTF. The CDR3 DNA reads TGTGCCAGCAGCTTTCTGATGGGGGCGGATGGGGCCAACGTCCTGACTTTC.

The chain joins TRBV5-6 to TRBJ1-1; D might be TRBD1 (6 bases). The CDR3 totals 12 residues. Trimming stripped 1 base from V and 8 bases from J, with 9 bases between. The germline V gene has CDR1 SGHDT and CDR2 YYEEEE. In nucleotides, the CDR3 is TGTGCCAGCAGCTTGTACAGGGCAGAAGCTTTCTTT. This codes for CASSLYRAEAFF. Looking up the rest from reference TRBV5-6 and TRBJ1-1 gives the full variable domain: DAGVTQSPTHLIKTRGQQVTLRCSPKSGHDTVSWYQQALGQGPQFIFQYYEEEERQRGNFPDRFSGHQFPNYSSELNVNALLLGDSALYLCASSLYRAEAFFGQGTRLTVV.

This rearrangement joins TRBV7-3 to TRBJ1-2; 9 nucleotides line up with TRBD1. CDR3 size: 18 residues. Germline loops: CDR1 SGHTA, CDR2 FQGTGA. The ends lost 5 bases at V and 4 bases at J; junction bases unmatched: 17. CDR3 coding DNA: TGTGCCAGCAGCCCAGAGGGTTGGGGACAGGGCATTCCCTATGGCTACACCTTC. It translates to CASSPEGWGQGIPYGYTF.

This clone has a single count. The chain has TRBV19 and TRBJ1-6; possibly TRBD1 for D (5 bases). Germline V gives CDR1 LNHDA, CDR2 SQIVND (reference sequence). CDR3 size: 16 residues. Trimming pared 5 bases from V and 6 bases from J, leaving 17 bases between. CDR3 in amino acids: CASSPTGGGRNSPLHF. The CDR3 DNA reads as TGTGCCAGTAGTCCCACCGGGGGGGGACGTAATTCACCCCTCCACTTT.

V usage is TRBV7-3 and J usage is TRBJ1-1, with D possibly TRBD1 on 6 matching bases. Trimming removed 1 base from V and 3 bases from J, with 6 bases in between. The CDR3 is made up of 13 amino acids. Germline V gene sequence: CDR1 SGHTA, CDR2 FQGTGA. DNA of the CDR3: TGTGCCAGCAGCTTAAACAGGGACACTGAAGCTTTCTTT. Translating it yields CASSLNRDTEAFF.

The gene calls are TRBV9 and TRBJ2-1; 8 bases line up with TRBD2. J gave up 9 bases and V 7 bases, and 9 bases lay outside the gene matches. This CDR3 spans 13 amino acids. Germline CDR1 and CDR2: SGDLS and YYNGEE. CDR3 in amino acids: CASETGGLSEQFF. The CDR3 DNA is TGTGCCAGCGAGACGGGGGGGCTCAGTGAGCAGTTCTTC.

The chain carries TRBV5-6 and TRBJ2-5; TRBD1 matches at 10 bases. The trim removed 0 bases at V and 5 bases at J, leaving 7 bases unmatched. The CDR3 runs to 16 residues. Germline V lookup: CDR1 SGHDT, CDR2 YYEEEE. For the CDR3, the DNA is TGTGCCAGCAGCTTGGAGACAGGGGGCGGGTTGGAGACCCAGTACTTC. Translation gives CASSLETGGGLETQYF. Filled out from reference TRBV5-6 and TRBJ2-5, the complete variable domain reads DAGVTQSPTHLIKTRGQQVTLRCSPKSGHDTVSWYQQALGQGPQFIFQYYEEEERQRGNFPDRFSGHQFPNYSSELNVNALLLGDSALYLCASSLETGGGLETQYFGPGTRLLVL.

The V and J genes are TRBV6-2 or TRBV6-3 and TRBJ2-3, with 8 bases that match TRBD1. Germline V gives CDR1 MNHEY, CDR2 SVGEGT. The V segment lost 4 bases and the J segment 3 bases; nucleotides outside the gene matches: 3. This CDR3 is built from 14 residues. This CDR3 reads CASSSRTGTDTQYF. CDR3 in DNA: TGTGCCAGCAGTTCTAGGACAGGGACAGATACGCAGTATTTT.

The CDR3: CASSESGGLGNTIYF. CDR3 DNA: TGCGCCAGCAGTGAGTCGGGGGGTCTCGGAAACACCATATATTTT. The genes are TRBV10-2 and TRBJ1-3, with TRBD1 as a possible D gene (5 bases). The CDR3 is 15 residues long. Germline V gives CDR1 WSHSY, CDR2 SAAADI. Trimming removed 0 bases from V and 4 bases from J, with 10 bases in between.

V usage is TRBV19 and J usage is TRBJ2-2; 8 positions agree with TRBD1. The CDR3 covers 14 residues. Germline assignment: CDR1 LNHDA and CDR2 SQIVND (reference sequence). J gave up 3 bases and V 6 bases, and 3 bases lay outside the gene matches. The CDR3 sequence: CASRGQGDTGELFF. CDR3 nucleotide sequence: TGTGCCAGTAGAGGACAGGGCGACACCGGGGAGCTGTTTTTT. Complete variable domain (other parts from reference TRBV19 and TRBJ2-2): DGGITQSPKYLFRKEGQNVTLSCEQNLNHDAMYWYRQDPGQGLRLIYYSQIVNDFQKGDIAEGYSVSREKKESFPLTVTSAQKNPTAFYLCASRGQGDTGELFFGEGSRLTVL.

This chain connects TRBV12-3 or TRBV12-4 to TRBJ1-1; D is possibly TRBD1 (6 bases). The CDR3 totals 13 residues. V gave up 6 bases and J gave up 6 bases, with 14 bases separating them. The CDR3 region is CASRPPGAAEAFF. The CDR3 region has the DNA TGTGCCAGCAGACCCCCAGGGGCCGCTGAAGCTTTCTTT.

This clone was observed once. The J gene is TRBJ2-1, the V gene TRBV10-2, with a tentative D call TRBD2 (6 bases). Germline CDR1 reads WSHSY; CDR2 reads SAAADI. The V end was cut by 4 bases, the J end by 8 bases, with 15 bases between. CDR3 size: 14 residues. CDR3 sequence: CASSVRRGWDEQFF. The CDR3 DNA sequence: TGCGCCAGCAGTGTTAGGAGGGGCTGGGATGAGCAGTTCTTC.

The rearrangement uses TRBV9 and TRBJ1-6; D perhaps matches TRBD1 (6 bases). Per germline, CDR1 SGDLS and CDR2 YYNGEE. CDR3 size: 15 residues. Trimming took off 4 bases at V and 8 bases at J, with 16 bases between the two ends. This CDR3 reads CASSTLGGGYSPLHF. CDR3 DNA sequence: TGTGCCAGCAGCACCTTGGGCGGGGGCTATTCACCCCTCCACTTT.

This chain connects TRBV5-4 to TRBJ2-1; 14 bases are shared with TRBD2. CDR1 is SGHNT, CDR2 YYREEE, per germline (reference sequence). V trimming: 4 bases; J trimming: 5 bases; junction bases outside the gene matches: 8. CDR3 size: 17 residues. The CDR3 loop is CASSPGTSGSPDNEQFF. In DNA, the CDR3 is TGTGCCAGCAGCCCTGGGACTAGCGGGAGTCCCGACAATGAGCAGTTCTTC.

This clone was recorded only once. V gene TRBV27 combines with J gene TRBJ1-5, with D unclear. Between the trimmed V and J ends, which lost 0 bases and 2 bases, there was a span of 11 bases. Germline loops: CDR1 MNHEY, CDR2 SMNVEV (reference sequence). The CDR3 loop spans 16 amino acids. The CDR3 sequence: CASSLSAGMGNQPQHF. Written as DNA, the CDR3 is TGTGCCAGCAGTTTATCGGCGGGTATGGGCAATCAGCCCCAGCATTTT.

This clone was counted a few times. The chain uses TRBV19 and TRBJ2-7, with TRBD1 matching 8 bases. The ends lost 10 bases at V and 2 bases at J; junction bases unmatched: 4. CDR3 length: 12 residues. Germline CDR1 reads LNHDA; CDR2 reads SQIVND (reference sequence). This CDR3 is CATTDRAYEQYF. The CDR3 DNA sequence: TGTGCCACCACGGACAGGGCCTACGAGCAGTACTTC.

This sequence joins TRBV6-1 and TRBJ1-6; 7 bases align to TRBD1. J was trimmed by 2 bases and V by 2 bases; bases with no gene match: 3. Germline V CDR1 and CDR2: MNHNS, SASEGT. CDR3 size: 16 residues. The chain's CDR3 is CASSESGTAYNSPLHF. CDR3 in DNA: TGTGCCAGCAGTGAATCGGGGACAGCCTATAATTCACCCCTCCACTTT.

Concerning this clone itself: One junction end disagrees with the germline gene, perhaps due to a read error. V and J are TRBV4-3 and TRBJ1-2; TRBD1 matches 8 bases. Germline CDR1 reads LGHNA; CDR2 reads YSLEER. This CDR3 comprises 16 residues. Here the CDR3 reads CASRQDETGVGYGYTF. The CDR3 bases are TGCGCCAGCAGACAAGATGAGACAGGGGTAGGCTATGGCTACACCTTC.

The rearrangement uses TRBV7-8 and TRBJ1-6; a possible D gene is TRBD1 (5 bases). The V and J ends lost 3 bases and 7 bases respectively, with 16 bases between them. The CDR3 is 16 amino acids. Germline V gene lookup returns CDR1 SGHVS and CDR2 FQNEAQ. The CDR3 loop reads CASSFQGSPGNSPLHF. The CDR3, as DNA: TGTGCCAGCAGCTTTCAGGGAAGCCCTGGGAATTCACCCCTCCACTTT.

The chain is built from TRBV10-3 and TRBJ2-3; 10 positions match TRBD1. With 0 bases clipped from V and 2 bases from J, the junction kept 20 bases outside the gene matches. This CDR3 is 22 amino acids long. Germline V gene lookup returns CDR1 ENHRY and CDR2 SYGVKD. For the CDR3, the DNA is TGTGCCATCAGTGAGTCGCCCCGGACAGGGGGTGGCCTAGGGGGACCCACAGATACGCAGTATTTT. Protein product: CAISESPRTGGGLGGPTDTQYF.